The 23 T cell receptor beta chains below were found in one sample sequenced in a study of blood T cell repertoires in COVID-19. Assay used: immunoSEQ multiplex PCR; TCRdb lists only in-frame clones, some missing. The top ten clones hold approximately 7.6% of a sample with 190,000 or so clones, approximately 84% of them seen once. Material: PBMCs or T cells enriched from blood (not recorded which). The source is a middle-aged man who had recovered from COVID-19.

CDR3 in amino acids: CASSSQTGGQIHVYEQFF. For the CDR3, the DNA is TGTGCCAGCAGCTCTCAAACGGGGGGGCAAATTCACGTCTATGAGCAGTTCTTC. The V call is TRBV7-8, the J call TRBJ2-1; TRBD2 agrees at 8 bases. Per the germline V gene, CDR1 is SGHVS and CDR2 is FQNEAQ. CDR3 length equals 18 residues. V lost 4 bases to trimming and J lost 8 bases; unmatched junction nucleotides: 19.

CDR3 sequence (DNA): TGTGCCAGCTCACCACGGGGCCAGAACTACGAGCAGTACTTC. This translates into CASSPRGQNYEQYF. The chain combines TRBV18 with TRBJ2-7, with a tentative D call TRBD1 (5 bases). Trimming stripped 1 base from V and 3 bases from J, with 10 bases between. Germline V gene data show CDR1 as KGHSH and CDR2 as LQKENI. This CDR3 has 14 amino acids.

The chain recombines TRBV4-3 with TRBJ2-2, with D maybe TRBD1 (6 bases). The CDR3 is 14 residues long. The germline CDR1 and CDR2 sequences are LGHNA and YSLEER. V lost 6 bases and J 4 bases, leaving 12 bases between the germline ends. CDR3: CASRPDSFTGELFF. In DNA form, the CDR3 reads TGCGCCAGCAGACCGGACAGCTTCACCGGGGAGCTGTTTTTT.

The chain combines TRBV5-1 with TRBJ2-7; 8 nucleotides line up with TRBD1. Germline values: CDR1 SGHRS, CDR2 YFSETQ. CDR3 length: 12 residues. Trimming cost V 4 bases and J 5 bases; bases outside gene matches: 2. For the CDR3, the DNA is TGCGCCAGCAGCGTACAGGGGGACGAGCAGTACTTC. It translates to CASSVQGDEQYF.

The chain joins TRBV14 to TRBJ1-1; D unclear. CDR1 and CDR2 (germline): SGHDN, FVKESK. V was cut by 6 bases and J by 8 bases, with 10 bases left in between. The CDR3 has 11 amino acids. CDR3 nucleotide sequence: TGTGCCAGCAGTCCGGGGAAGGAAGCTTTCTTT. Protein: CASSPGKEAFF.

V gene TRBV25-1 combines with J gene TRBJ1-4; 8 nucleotides line up with TRBD1. The V and J ends lost 3 bases and 7 bases, in that order; junction bases with no gene match: 4. The CDR3 spans 14 residues. The germline V gene encodes CDR1 MGHDK and CDR2 SYGVNS. CDR3 in DNA: TGTGCCAGCAGTGAGCAGGGGGCCACTGAAAAACTGTTTTTT. Amino acids: CASSEQGATEKLFF.

The rearrangement links TRBV14 to TRBJ1-1, with D possibly matching TRBD1 (6 bases). V was shortened by 1 base and J by 4 bases, with 22 bases between the two germline ends. CDR1 and CDR2 (germline): SGHDN, FVKESK. The CDR3 spans 18 residues. The chain's CDR3 is CASSQGTAPSRIGTEAFF. For the CDR3, the DNA is TGTGCCAGCAGCCAAGGGACAGCACCCTCTAGGATCGGCACTGAAGCTTTCTTT.

V and J are TRBV27 and TRBJ2-7; 8 positions agree with TRBD2. J lost 6 bases, V lost 5 bases, and 6 bases had no gene match. The CDR3 covers 13 residues. CDR1 is MNHEY and CDR2 is SMNVEV in the germline V gene (reference sequence). CDR3 DNA sequence: TGTGCCAGCAGTCTCTCCGGGACTAGCGAGCAGTACTTC. It yields the protein CASSLSGTSEQYF.

J is TRBJ1-1 and V is TRBV3-1 (or the pseudogene TRBV3-2); TRBD1 is a possible D gene (5 bases). This CDR3 is built from 15 residues. Germline CDR1 is LGHDT and CDR2 is YNNKEL (reference sequence). Trimming left V 0 bases short and J 11 bases short, with 19 bases between. The CDR3, as DNA: TGTGCCAGCAGCCAAGATGGGGCAGGATGGGTCGGGGCTTTCTTT. Translating it yields CASSQDGAGWVGAFF.

This chain connects TRBV18 to TRBJ1-1, with 9 bases that match TRBD1. The CDR3 covers 18 residues. Germline CDR1 reads KGHSH; CDR2 reads LQKENI. The V gene end was trimmed by 2 bases and the J gene end by 4 bases; junction bases not matched to a gene: 14. CDR3 in amino acids: CASSPLLGQGGRRTEAFF. The CDR3 DNA is TGTGCCAGCTCACCATTGTTGGGACAGGGAGGCCGCCGCACTGAAGCTTTCTTT.

The chain links TRBV11-3 to TRBJ2-1; possibly TRBD1 for D (6 bases). CDR3 length: 13 amino acids. V lost 5 bases and J 10 bases, leaving 15 bases between the germline ends. Germline V CDR1 and CDR2: SGHNT, YENEEA. The CDR3 nucleotides are TGTGCCAGCAGCCCCAACAGGGTGTCGGAGCAGTTCTTC. Translated: CASSPNRVSEQFF.

The V call is TRBV4-1, the J call TRBJ1-4; unclear D gene. The CDR3 covers 14 residues. From germline, CDR1 is MGHRA and CDR2 YSYEKL. The V gene lost 4 bases and the J gene lost 0 bases, with 6 bases spanning the gap. CDR3 amino acids: CASSRLATNEKLFF. CDR3 nucleotides: TGCGCCAGCAGCCGCCTAGCAACTAATGAAAAACTGTTTTTT.

This clone has only one observation. The chain joins TRBV11-2 to TRBJ1-1; D remains unclear. V gave up 0 bases and J gave up 8 bases, with 16 bases separating them. Germline CDR1 SGHAT, CDR2 FQNNGV. The CDR3 runs to 15 residues. This CDR3 reads CASSLEFFSPEEAFF. CDR3 nucleotide sequence: TGTGCCAGCAGCTTAGAGTTTTTCTCCCCGGAGGAAGCTTTCTTT.

This rearrangement joins TRBV11-2 to TRBJ2-2, with TRBD2 matching over 9 bases. V lost 3 bases, J lost 0 bases, and 5 bases stayed unmatched. Germline assignment: CDR1 SGHAT and CDR2 FQNNGV. CDR3 length equals 17 residues. The CDR3 region is CASSFDLAGTNTGELFF. As DNA, the CDR3 is TGTGCCAGCAGCTTTGATCTAGCGGGGACGAACACCGGGGAGCTGTTTTTT.

The chain uses TRBV5-6 and TRBJ1-4; no reliable D call. V was shortened by 4 bases and J by 0 bases, with 7 bases between the two germline ends. Germline V gene lookup returns CDR1 SGHDT and CDR2 YYEEEE. CDR3 size: 14 residues. The CDR3, as DNA: TGTGCCAGCAGCCCCGGGACAACTAATGAAAAACTGTTTTTT. Translating gives CASSPGTTNEKLFF.

The chain has TRBV7-2 and TRBJ2-1; 7 bases map to TRBD2. The CDR3 totals 13 residues. J was trimmed by 8 bases and V by 0 bases; bases with no gene match: 1. CDR1 is SGHTA, CDR2 FQGNSA, per germline. The CDR3 reads CASSLAGGDEQFF. CDR3 DNA: TGTGCCAGCAGCTTAGCGGGGGGGGATGAGCAGTTCTTC.

V is TRBV14 and J is TRBJ2-7, with 8 bases fitting TRBD2. The V segment lost 4 bases and the J segment 2 bases; nucleotides outside the gene matches: 1. Germline assignment: CDR1 SGHDN and CDR2 FVKESK. This CDR3 has 13 amino acids. CDR3 region: CASSPGGAYEQYF. DNA of the CDR3: TGTGCCAGCAGCCCCGGGGGGGCCTACGAGCAGTACTTC.

This chain connects TRBV12-3 or TRBV12-4 to TRBJ1-2, with D possibly TRBD1 on 6 matching bases. Between the trimmed V and J ends, which lost 4 bases and 8 bases, there was a span of 11 bases. The CDR3 is made up of 12 amino acids. Written as DNA, the CDR3 is TGTGCCAGCAGTTCGGCAGGGGACGGCTACACCTTC. It encodes CASSSAGDGYTF.

J is TRBJ2-6 and V is TRBV30, with D maybe TRBD1 (5 bases). The germline CDR1 and CDR2 sequences are GTSNPN and SVGIG (reference sequence). The CDR3 contains 17 residues. V lost 8 bases to trimming and J lost 0 bases, with 20 bases between them. The CDR3 spells CAISETAINSGANVLTF. CDR3 coding DNA: TGTGCCATATCAGAGACAGCCATAAACTCTGGGGCCAACGTCCTGACTTTC. Variable domain in full (rest from reference TRBV30 and TRBJ2-6): SQTIHQWPATLVQPVGSPLSLECTVEGTSNPNLYWYRQAAGRGLQLLFYSVGIGQISSEVPQNLSASRPQDRQFILSSKKLLLSDSGFYLCAISETAINSGANVLTFGAGSRLTVL.

The J gene is TRBJ1-5, the V gene TRBV27; no firm D call. Trimming took 2 bases from V and 0 from J, leaving 8 bases between them. The germline CDR1 and CDR2 sequences are MNHEY and SMNVEV (reference sequence). This CDR3 comprises 15 residues. CDR3 sequence reads: CASSLTLYSNQPQHF. The CDR3, as DNA: TGTGCCAGCAGTTTAACCCTATATAGCAATCAGCCCCAGCATTTT.

The rearrangement joins TRBV2 to TRBJ1-1; TRBD1 agrees at 7 bases. The CDR3 has 11 residues. The ends lost 10 bases at V and 11 bases at J; junction bases unmatched: 10. Germline CDR1 SNHLY, CDR2 FYNNEI. In DNA form, the CDR3 reads TGTGCCACCAACGACAGGGTTGAGGCTTTCTTT. This encodes CATNDRVEAFF. Combining the CDR3 with reference TRBV2 and TRBJ1-1 gives the whole variable domain EPEVTQTPSHQVTQMGQEVILRCVPISNHLYFYWYRQILGQKVEFLVSFYNNEISEKSEIFDDQFSVERPDGSNFTLKIRSTKLEDSAMYFCATNDRVEAFFGQGTRLTVV.

Turning to this clone: Different DNA sequences within this sample yield the same CDR3. V gene TRBV6-5 combines with J gene TRBJ2-5; no definite D call. Germline loops: CDR1 MNHEY, CDR2 SVGAGI. The V end lost 3 bases, the J end lost 5 bases, and 7 bases lay between the germline ends. The CDR3 loop spans 12 amino acids. CDR3 region: CASSYSRETQYF. CDR3 in DNA: TGTGCCAGCAGTTATAGTCGCGAGACCCAGTACTTC.

The chain joins TRBV28 to TRBJ1-5; D call uncertain. The CDR3 is 12 amino acids. V gave up 6 bases and J gave up 7 bases, with 10 bases separating them. The germline V gene has CDR1 MDHEN and CDR2 SYDVKM. This CDR3 is CASRRGEQPQHF. The CDR3 region has the DNA TGTGCCAGCAGGCGGGGAGAACAGCCCCAGCATTTT.